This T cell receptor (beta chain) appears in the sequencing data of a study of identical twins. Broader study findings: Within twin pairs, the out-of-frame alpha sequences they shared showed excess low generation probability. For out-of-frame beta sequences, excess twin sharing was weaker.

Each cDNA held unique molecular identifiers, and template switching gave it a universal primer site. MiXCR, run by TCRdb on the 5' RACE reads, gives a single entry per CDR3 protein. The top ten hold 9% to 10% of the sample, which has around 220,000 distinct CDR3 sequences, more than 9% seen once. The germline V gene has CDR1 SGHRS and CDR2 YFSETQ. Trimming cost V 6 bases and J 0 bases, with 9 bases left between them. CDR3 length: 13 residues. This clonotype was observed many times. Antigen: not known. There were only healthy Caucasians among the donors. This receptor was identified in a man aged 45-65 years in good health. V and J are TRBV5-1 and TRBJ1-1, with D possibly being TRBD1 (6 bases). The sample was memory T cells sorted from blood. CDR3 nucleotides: TGCGCCAGCAAAGGGGGGATGAACACTGAAGCTTTCTTT. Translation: CASKGGMNTEAFF.